Listed here are 14 T cell receptor beta chains from one sample, sequenced in a study of T cells in localized non-small cell lung cancer. The repertoire was sequenced with immunoSEQ multiplex PCR; TCRdb's copy has only in-frame clones and lacks some. The sample lists 64,000 or so clones, roughly 88% occurring once. The sequencing used peripheral blood, collected before any cancer treatment. The receptors come from a woman aged 35 to 75 with stage I lung adenocarcinoma.

The gene calls are TRBV20-1 and TRBJ2-5; D remains ambiguous. Trimming removed 5 bases at V and 2 bases at J, with 6 bases between. Germline assignment: CDR1 DFQATT and CDR2 SNEGSKA (reference sequence). CDR3 length equals 11 residues. The CDR3 DNA reads TGCAGTGCTCGGAATCAAGAGACCCAGTACTTC. It is translated as CSARNQETQYF.

The chain joins TRBV28 to TRBJ2-7; 8 nucleotides align to TRBD2. The V and J ends lost 6 bases and 7 bases, in that order; junction bases with no gene match: 11. The CDR3 loop spans 14 amino acids. Germline V gene data show CDR1 as MDHEN and CDR2 as SYDVKM. This CDR3 is CASSQLAVSGEQYF. CDR3 sequence (DNA): TGTGCCAGCAGCCAACTAGCGGTGTCAGGAGAGCAGTACTTC.

J is TRBJ1-2 and V is TRBV5-5; D unresolved. The CDR3 loop spans 12 amino acids. Germline CDR1 reads SGHKS; CDR2 reads YYEKEE (reference sequence). Trimming stripped 0 bases from V and 1 base from J, with 1 base between. CDR3 coding DNA: TGTGCCAGCAGCTTGGATAACTATGGCTACACCTTC. Its translation: CASSLDNYGYTF.

V gene TRBV15 combines with J gene TRBJ1-1; a weak D match, TRBD1 (5 bases). Germline V gene sequence: CDR1 LNHNV, CDR2 YYDKDF (reference sequence). The germline V and J ends were trimmed by 5 bases and 0 bases, with 13 bases remaining between them. This CDR3 is 15 amino acids long. This chain's CDR3 is CATSGSRGMNTEAFF. DNA for the CDR3: TGTGCCACCAGCGGATCGAGGGGCATGAACACTGAAGCTTTCTTT.

The chain is built from TRBV6-1 and TRBJ1-1; maybe TRBD1 (5 bases). The CDR3 covers 15 residues. The V end was cut by 3 bases, the J end by 1 base, with 12 bases between. CDR1 and CDR2 (germline): MNHNS, SASEGT. CDR3 sequence: CASSDGGGGNTEAFF. The CDR3 DNA reads as TGTGCCAGCAGTGACGGCGGGGGAGGGAACACTGAAGCTTTCTTT.

This clone was seen once. J is TRBJ2-1 and V is TRBV6-1, with a tentative D call TRBD1 (6 bases). Trimming took off 2 bases at V and 8 bases at J, with 28 bases between the two ends. The CDR3 loop spans 19 amino acids. Per germline, CDR1 MNHNS and CDR2 SASEGT. The CDR3 protein is CASSEPHPSGGAGSDEQFF. Written as DNA, the CDR3 is TGTGCCAGCAGTGAACCGCATCCCTCTGGGGGCGCGGGTAGCGATGAGCAGTTCTTC.

The J gene is TRBJ1-1, the V gene TRBV7-2; no firm D call. The CDR3 is 14 amino acids. The V gene lost 1 base and the J gene lost 0 bases, with 6 bases spanning the gap. The V gene's germline CDR1 is SGHTA and CDR2 FQGNSA. This chain's CDR3 is CASSLVHMNTEAFF. Here the CDR3 DNA reads TGTGCCAGCAGCTTAGTTCACATGAACACTGAAGCTTTCTTT.

The chain joins TRBV2 to TRBJ1-1; the D is unclear. Germline CDR1 is SNHLY and CDR2 is FYNNEI. The CDR3 has 13 amino acids. Trimming took 6 bases from V and 0 from J, leaving 8 bases between them. CDR3 coding DNA: TGTGCCAGCAGGGCTACAGTGAACACTGAAGCTTTCTTT. This sequence encodes CASRATVNTEAFF.

V gene TRBV7-2 combines with J gene TRBJ2-5; D not certain. Germline V gene sequence: CDR1 SGHTA, CDR2 FQGNSA. CDR3 length equals 15 residues. Trimming took 5 bases from V and 2 from J, leaving 15 bases between them. CDR3 DNA: TGTGCCAGCAGCCCTGGTCAGGCCCATCAAGAGACCCAGTACTTC. Translated: CASSPGQAHQETQYF.

Notes on this clone: One end of the junction does not line up with germline, which may come from a read error. The CDR3 reads CASSLAPTSLHEQFF. The DNA of the CDR3 is TGTGCTAGCAGCTTAGCGCCCACTAGTTTGCATGAGCAGTTCTTC. J is TRBJ2-1 and V is TRBV7-7; possibly TRBD2 for D (5 bases). The germline V gene has CDR1 SSHAT and CDR2 FNYEAQ (reference sequence). This CDR3 is 15 amino acids long. Variable domain in full (rest from reference TRBV7-7 and TRBJ2-1): GAGVSQSPRYKVTKRGQDVTLRCDPISSHATLYWYQQALGQGPEFLTYFNYEAQPDKSGLPSDRFSAERPEGSISTLTIQRTEQRDSAMYRCASSLAPTSLHEQFFGPGTRLTVL.

This chain links TRBV6-6 with TRBJ1-2; 9 nucleotides line up with TRBD1. The germline gives CDR1 MNHNY, CDR2 SVGAGI (reference sequence). CDR3 size: 14 residues. V lost 6 bases to trimming and J lost 4 bases; unmatched junction nucleotides: 6. This CDR3 reads CASRPGQGLYGYTF. In nucleotides, the CDR3 is TGTGCCAGCAGGCCGGGACAGGGCCTCTATGGCTACACCTTC.

The CDR3 is CASSLSGGSYEQYF. The CDR3 nucleotides read TGCGCCAGCAGCTTGTCGGGAGGCTCCTACGAGCAGTACTTC. V gene TRBV5-1 combines with J gene TRBJ2-7; TRBD2 aligns across 7 bases. The CDR3 covers 14 residues. The J segment lost 0 bases and the V segment lost 1 base, leaving 1 base of the junction unmatched. CDR1 SGHRS and CDR2 YFSETQ come from the germline V gene.

V and J are TRBV5-8 and TRBJ1-5; the match to TRBD1 covers 9 bases. The CDR3 length is 15 residues. Trimming removed 4 bases from V and 4 bases from J; junction bases left unmatched: 6. CDR1 is SGHTS and CDR2 is YDEGEE in the germline V gene. CDR3 in amino acids: CASSAGTGKNQPQHF. CDR3 nucleotides: TGTGCCAGCAGCGCCGGGACAGGGAAGAATCAGCCCCAGCATTTT.

The gene calls are TRBV15 and TRBJ1-4; 10 bases align to TRBD1. Looked up from germline, CDR1 is LNHNV and CDR2 is YYDKDF (reference sequence). V shed 3 bases, J shed 8 bases, and the junction held 6 bases outside the gene matches. This CDR3 spans 15 amino acids. The CDR3 protein is CATSRGQGTEEKLFF. The CDR3 nucleotides are TGTGCCACCAGCAGGGGACAGGGGACCGAAGAAAAACTGTTTTTT.